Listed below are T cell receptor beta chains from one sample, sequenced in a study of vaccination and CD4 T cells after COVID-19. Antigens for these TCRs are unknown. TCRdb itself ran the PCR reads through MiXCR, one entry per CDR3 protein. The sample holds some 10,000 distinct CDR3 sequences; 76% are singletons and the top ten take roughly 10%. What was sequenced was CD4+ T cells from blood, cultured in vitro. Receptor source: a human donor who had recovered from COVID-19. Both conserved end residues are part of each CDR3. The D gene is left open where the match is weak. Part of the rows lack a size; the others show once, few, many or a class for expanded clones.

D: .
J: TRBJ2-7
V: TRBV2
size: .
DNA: TGTGCCACTACCGGGACTTTGGCGTCCGAGCAGTACTTC
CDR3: CATTGTLASEQYF

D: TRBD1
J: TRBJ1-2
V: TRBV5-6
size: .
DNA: TGTGCCAGCAGCCTCGGACAGGCCTCCCCCTATGGCTACACCTTC
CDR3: CASSLGQASPYGYTF

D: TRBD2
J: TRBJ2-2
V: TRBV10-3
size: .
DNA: TGTGCCATCAGCGGGTCGGGGGGAGACACCGGGGAGCTGTTTTTT
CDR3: CAISGSGGDTGELFF

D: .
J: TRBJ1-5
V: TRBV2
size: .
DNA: TGTGCCAGCAGTGAATCGACTAGCAATCAGCCCCAGCATTTT
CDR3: CASSESTSNQPQHF

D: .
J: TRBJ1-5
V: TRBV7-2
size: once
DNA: TGTGCCAGCAGCGTCGGGGATAGCAATCAGCCCCAGCATTTT
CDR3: CASSVGDSNQPQHF

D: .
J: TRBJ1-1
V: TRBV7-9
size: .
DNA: TGTGCCAGCAGCTTAGTTTTCACTGAAGCTTTCTTT
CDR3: CASSLVFTEAFF

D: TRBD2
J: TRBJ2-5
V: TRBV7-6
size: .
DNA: TGTGCCAGCAGCTTAGTGGGGACTAGTTGGGAGACCCAGTACTTC
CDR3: CASSLVGTSWETQYF

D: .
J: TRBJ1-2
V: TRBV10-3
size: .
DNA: TGTGCCATCAGTGAGTCGGGGGGAGAGGATGGCTACACCTTC
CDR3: CAISESGGEDGYTF

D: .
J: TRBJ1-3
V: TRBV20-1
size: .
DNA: TGCAGTGCTAGAAGGGACGGAGACTCTGGAAACACCATATATTTT
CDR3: CSARRDGDSGNTIYF

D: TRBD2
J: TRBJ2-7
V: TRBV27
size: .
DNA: TGTGCCAGCACAGCGGGAGAGTTAGGCGAGCAGTACTTC
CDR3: CASTAGELGEQYF

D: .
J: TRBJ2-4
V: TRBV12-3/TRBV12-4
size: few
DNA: TGTGCCAGCAAAAACCTCAGGGGATTGGGGACCAAAAACATTCAGTACTTC
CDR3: CASKNLRGLGTKNIQYF

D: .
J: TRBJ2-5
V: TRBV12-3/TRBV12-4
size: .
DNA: TGTGCCAGCAGCTCCCCCCCCGGGGATCGGGAGACCCAGTACTTC
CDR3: CASSSPPGDRETQYF

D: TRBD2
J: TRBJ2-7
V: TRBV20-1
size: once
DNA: TGCAGTGCTCGGGAGGCGTACGAGCAGTACTTC
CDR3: CSAREAYEQYF

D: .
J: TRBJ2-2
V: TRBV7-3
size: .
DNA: TGTGCCAGCTGTAGCGCCCCGAACACCGGGGAGCTGTTTTTT
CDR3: CASCSAPNTGELFF

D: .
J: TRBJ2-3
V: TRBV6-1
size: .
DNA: TGTGCCAGTATGGACAGTGTAACAGATACGCAGTATTTT
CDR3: CASMDSVTDTQYF

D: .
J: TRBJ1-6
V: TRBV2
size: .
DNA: TGTGCCAGCAGGGGGACGGGGAATTCACCCCTCCACTTT
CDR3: CASRGTGNSPLHF

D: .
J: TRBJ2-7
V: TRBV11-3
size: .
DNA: TGTGCCAGCAGCCTCGGACAGAGCTCCTACGAGCAGTACTTC
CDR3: CASSLGQSSYEQYF

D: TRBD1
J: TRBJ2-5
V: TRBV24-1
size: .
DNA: TGTGCCACCAGTGACGGGACAGCCACTGGGGAGACCCAGTACTTC
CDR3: CATSDGTATGETQYF

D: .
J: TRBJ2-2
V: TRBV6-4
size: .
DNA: TGTGCCAGCAGTGACACTCATCCAGCGAACACCGGGGAGCTGTTTTTT
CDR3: CASSDTHPANTGELFF

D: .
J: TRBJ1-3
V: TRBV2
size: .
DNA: TGTGCCAGCACCGAGCAGCTCTCTGGAAACACCATATATTTT
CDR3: CASTEQLSGNTIYF

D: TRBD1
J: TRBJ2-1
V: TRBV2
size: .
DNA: TGTGCCAGCAATAACCGGGACAGGGACAATGAGCAGTTCTTC
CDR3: CASNNRDRDNEQFF

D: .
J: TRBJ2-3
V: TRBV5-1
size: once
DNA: TGCGCCAGCAGCTTGACAGTTACAGATACGCAGTATTTT
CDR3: CASSLTVTDTQYF

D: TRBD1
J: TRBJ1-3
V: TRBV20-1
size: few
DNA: TGCAGTGCTGCACAGGGGAAAACTGGAAACACCATATATTTT
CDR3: CSAAQGKTGNTIYF

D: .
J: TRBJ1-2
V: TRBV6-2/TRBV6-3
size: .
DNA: TGTGCCAGCAAATCGAGGGCAAGCTATGGCTACACCTTC
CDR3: CASKSRASYGYTF

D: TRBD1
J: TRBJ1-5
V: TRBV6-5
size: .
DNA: TGTGCCAGCAGTTATGGGCGACAGGGGGGAGCTTATAGCAATCAGCCCCAGCATTTT
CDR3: CASSYGRQGGAYSNQPQHF

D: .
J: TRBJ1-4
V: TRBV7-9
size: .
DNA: TGTGCCAGCAGCCTTGCAAGGGCAGGTGAAAAACTGTTTTTT
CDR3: CASSLARAGEKLFF

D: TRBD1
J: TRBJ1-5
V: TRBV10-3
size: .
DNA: TGTGCCATCAGAGGGACAGGTCAGAATCAGCCCCAGCATTTT
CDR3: CAIRGTGQNQPQHF

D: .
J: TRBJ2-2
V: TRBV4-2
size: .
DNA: TGTGCCAGCAGCCAAGGGAAGTTCCAGGTCTTGAACACCGGGGAGCTGTTTTTT
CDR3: CASSQGKFQVLNTGELFF

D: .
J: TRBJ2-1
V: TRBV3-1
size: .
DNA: TGTGCCAGCAGTCAGGCTCGCTACAATGAGCAGTTCTTC
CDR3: CASSQARYNEQFF

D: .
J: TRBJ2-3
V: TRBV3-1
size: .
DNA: TGTGCCAGCAGCCAAGATGCAGGTTCGAGCACAGATACGCAGTATTTT
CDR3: CASSQDAGSSTDTQYF

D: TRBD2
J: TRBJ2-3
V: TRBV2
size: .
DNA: TGTGCCAGCAATATGGGACTAGCGGGGGGCACAGATACGCAGTATTTT
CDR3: CASNMGLAGGTDTQYF

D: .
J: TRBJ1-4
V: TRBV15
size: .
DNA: TGTGCCACCAGCAATCCGGGACTGACTAATGAAAAACTGTTTTTT
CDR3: CATSNPGLTNEKLFF

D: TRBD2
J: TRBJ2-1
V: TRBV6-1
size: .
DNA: TGTGCCAGCAGAGCCGGGACTAGCGGGTGGGATGAGCAGTTCTTC
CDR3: CASRAGTSGWDEQFF

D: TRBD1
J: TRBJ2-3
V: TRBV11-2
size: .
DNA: TGTGCCAGCAGCCGACAGGGAACGCAGTATTTT
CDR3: CASSRQGTQYF

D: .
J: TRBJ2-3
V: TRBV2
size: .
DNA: TGTGCCAGCAGTGAAGCGCTTCCTGGGCCAGGTACGCAGTATTTT
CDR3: CASSEALPGPGTQYF

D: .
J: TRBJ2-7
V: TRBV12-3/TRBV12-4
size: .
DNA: TGTGCCAGCAGCGATTCCCCGCGGACCGGCTACGAGCAGTACTTC
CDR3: CASSDSPRTGYEQYF

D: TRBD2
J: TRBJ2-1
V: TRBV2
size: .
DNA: TGTGCCAGCAGTGTGACTAGCGGGAGGGCCAATGAGCAGTTCTTC
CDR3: CASSVTSGRANEQFF

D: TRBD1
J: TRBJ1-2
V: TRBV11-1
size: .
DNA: TGTGCCAGCAGCTCCCGGGACAGGGGGCCCTTGAAGTCTGGCTACACCTTC
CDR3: CASSSRDRGPLKSGYTF

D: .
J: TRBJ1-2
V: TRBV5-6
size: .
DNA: TGTGCCAGCAGCTCTGGCCTAGGGGGCTACACCTTC
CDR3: CASSSGLGGYTF